In its sample, the clone carrying this T cell receptor beta chain was seen a few times. One entry per CDR3 protein, called by TCRdb with MiXCR from the 5' RACE reads. This sample has around 180,000 distinct CDR3 sequences, with approximately 6.2% found just once. This specimen comes from a study of T cells after yellow fever vaccination. CDR1 is SGHRS and CDR2 is YFSETQ in the germline V gene. CDR3 length: 14 residues. V lost 4 bases and J 5 bases, leaving 15 bases between the germline ends. The receptor comes from a man between 18 and 35 years old who received the YFV17D yellow fever vaccine. Sample: CD4+ T cells sorted from PBMCs, taken on the day of the first yellow fever vaccination. The chain uses TRBV5-1 and TRBJ1-1; maybe TRBD1 (6 bases). The CDR3 sequence is CASSATRGGTEAFF. Written as DNA, the CDR3 is TGCGCCAGCAGCGCGACCAGGGGAGGGACTGAAGCTTTCTTT. Using reference TRBV5-1 and TRBJ1-1 for the parts outside the CDR3, the full variable domain is KAGVTQTPRYLIKTRGQQVTLSCSPISGHRSVSWYQQTPGQGLQFLFEYFSETQRNKGNFPGRFSGRQFSNSRSEMNVSTLELGDSALYLCASSATRGGTEAFFGQGTRLTVV.